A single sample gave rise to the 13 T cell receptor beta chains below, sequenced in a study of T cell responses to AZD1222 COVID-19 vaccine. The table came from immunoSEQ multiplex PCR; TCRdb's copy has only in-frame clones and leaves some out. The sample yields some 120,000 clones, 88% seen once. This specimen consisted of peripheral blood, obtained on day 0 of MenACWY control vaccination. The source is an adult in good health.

Here the CDR3 DNA reads TGTGCCACCCCTTGGGTGAGGGACAGGGGCCCAATGAACACTGAAGCTTTCTTT. As protein: CATPWVRDRGPMNTEAFF. V and J are TRBV27 and TRBJ1-1; 10 nucleotides line up with TRBD1. Germline V gene data show CDR1 as MNHEY and CDR2 as SMNVEV (reference sequence). After removal of 10 bases from V and 0 bases from J, the junction contained 17 bases not matched to a gene. The CDR3 contains 18 residues.

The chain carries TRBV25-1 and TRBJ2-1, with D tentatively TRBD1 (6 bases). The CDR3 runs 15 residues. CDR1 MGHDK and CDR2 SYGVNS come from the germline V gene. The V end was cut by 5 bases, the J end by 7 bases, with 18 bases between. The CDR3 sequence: CASSSVQGLRNEQFF. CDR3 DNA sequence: TGTGCCAGCAGTAGCGTCCAGGGGTTAAGGAATGAGCAGTTCTTC.

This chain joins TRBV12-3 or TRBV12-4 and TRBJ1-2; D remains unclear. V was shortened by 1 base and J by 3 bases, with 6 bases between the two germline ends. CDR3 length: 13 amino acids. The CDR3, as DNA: TGTGCCAGCAGTTTAGGCCACCACTATGGCTACACCTTC. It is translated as CASSLGHHYGYTF.

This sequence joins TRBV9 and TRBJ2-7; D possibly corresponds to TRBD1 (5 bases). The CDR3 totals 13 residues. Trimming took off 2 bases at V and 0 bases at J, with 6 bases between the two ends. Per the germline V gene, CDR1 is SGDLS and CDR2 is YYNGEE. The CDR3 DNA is TGTGCCAGCAGCGTTGACAGCTCCTACGAGCAGTACTTC. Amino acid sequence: CASSVDSSYEQYF.

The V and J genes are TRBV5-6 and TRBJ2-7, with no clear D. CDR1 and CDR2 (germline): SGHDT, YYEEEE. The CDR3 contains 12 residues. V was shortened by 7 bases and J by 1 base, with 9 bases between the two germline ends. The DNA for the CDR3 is TGTGCCAGCCACCGCAGTTCCTACGAGCAGTACTTC. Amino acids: CASHRSSYEQYF.

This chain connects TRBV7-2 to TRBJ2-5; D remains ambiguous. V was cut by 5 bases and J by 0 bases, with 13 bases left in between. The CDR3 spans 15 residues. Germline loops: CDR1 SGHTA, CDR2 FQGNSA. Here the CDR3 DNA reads TGTGCCAGCAGCGAGCAAAGGTGGTACCAAGAGACCCAGTACTTC. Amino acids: CASSEQRWYQETQYF. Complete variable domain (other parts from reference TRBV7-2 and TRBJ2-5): GAGVSQSPSNKVTEKGKDVELRCDPISGHTALYWYRQSLGQGLEFLIYFQGNSAPDKSGLPSDRFSAERTGGSVSTLTIQRTQQEDSAVYLCASSEQRWYQETQYFGPGTRLLVL.

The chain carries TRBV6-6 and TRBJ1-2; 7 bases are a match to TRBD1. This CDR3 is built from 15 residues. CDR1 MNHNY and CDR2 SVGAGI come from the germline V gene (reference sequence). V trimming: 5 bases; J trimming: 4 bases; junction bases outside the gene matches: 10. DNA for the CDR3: TGTGCCAGCAGTGACCTTCCCCCAGGGGGCTATGGCTACACCTTC. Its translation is CASSDLPPGGYGYTF.

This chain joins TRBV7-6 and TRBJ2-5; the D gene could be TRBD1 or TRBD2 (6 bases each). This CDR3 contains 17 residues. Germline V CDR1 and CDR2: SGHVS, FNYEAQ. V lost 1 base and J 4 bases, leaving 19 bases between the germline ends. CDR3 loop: CASSLVRSGLGAETQYF. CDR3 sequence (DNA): TGTGCCAGCAGCTTAGTTCGTTCGGGACTGGGGGCAGAGACCCAGTACTTC.

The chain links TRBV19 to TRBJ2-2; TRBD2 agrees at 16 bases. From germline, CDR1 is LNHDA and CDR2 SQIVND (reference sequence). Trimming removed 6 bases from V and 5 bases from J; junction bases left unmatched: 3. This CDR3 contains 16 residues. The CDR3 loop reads CASRGLAGGETGELFF. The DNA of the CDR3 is TGTGCCAGTAGGGGACTAGCGGGAGGGGAAACCGGGGAGCTGTTTTTT.

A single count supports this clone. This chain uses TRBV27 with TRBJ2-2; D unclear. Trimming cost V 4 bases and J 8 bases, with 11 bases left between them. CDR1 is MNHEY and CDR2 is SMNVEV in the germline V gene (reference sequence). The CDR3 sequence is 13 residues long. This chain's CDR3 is CASSSPVKGELFF. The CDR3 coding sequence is TGTGCCAGCAGTTCCCCCGTTAAGGGGGAGCTGTTTTTT.

CDR3 coding DNA: TGCGCCAGCAGCCAAGATCACAGAATGGGGACTGAAGCTTTCTTT. As protein: CASSQDHRMGTEAFF. J is TRBJ1-1 and V is TRBV4-1, with D hard to call. There are 15 residues in the CDR3. Trimming shortened V by 0 bases and J by 5 bases, and 13 bases separated the two germline ends. The V gene's germline CDR1 is MGHRA and CDR2 YSYEKL.

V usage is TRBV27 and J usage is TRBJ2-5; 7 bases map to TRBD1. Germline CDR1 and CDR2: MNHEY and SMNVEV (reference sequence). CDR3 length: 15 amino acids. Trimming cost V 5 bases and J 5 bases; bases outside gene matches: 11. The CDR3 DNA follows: TGTGCCAGCAGTGCGCACAGGGGACGCGTGGAGACCCAGTACTTC. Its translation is CASSAHRGRVETQYF.

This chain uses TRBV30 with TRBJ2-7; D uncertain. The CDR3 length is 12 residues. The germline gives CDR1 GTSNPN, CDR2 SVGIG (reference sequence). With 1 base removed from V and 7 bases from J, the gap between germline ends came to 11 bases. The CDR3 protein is CAWSASVSEQYF. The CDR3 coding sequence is TGTGCCTGGAGTGCAAGTGTCTCGGAGCAGTACTTC. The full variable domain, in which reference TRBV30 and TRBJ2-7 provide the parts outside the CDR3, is SQTIHQWPATLVQPVGSPLSLECTVEGTSNPNLYWYRQAAGRGLQLLFYSVGIGQISSEVPQNLSASRPQDRQFILSSKKLLLSDSGFYLCAWSASVSEQYFGPGTRLTVT.